This T cell receptor beta chain emerged from a study of human T cells and chemical hapten exposure. Study context: The patient population, which was mostly female, had alopecia areata, totalis or universalis.

Using its own MiXCR run on the RACE reads, TCRdb lists one record per CDR3 protein. This sample has tens of thousands of distinct CDR3 sequences, with 10% found just once. The time point here: patch test 2, 6 weeks after DPC sensitization. The treatment was: therapeutic diphenylcyclopropenone sensitization with weekly scalp DPC. This clonotype was seen repeatedly, ten times or more. This CDR3 contains 15 residues. Trimming took 6 bases from V and 1 from J; bases not matched to a gene: 5. CDR1 is SNHLY, CDR2 FYNNEI, per germline. The sequencing used whole blood, collected in connection with sensitization to the hapten diphenylcyclopropenone (DPC). The chain joins TRBV2 to TRBJ2-1; the match to TRBD2 covers 8 bases. The clonotype comes from a woman aged 45-65 years with alopecia areata. Some clones in this sample may be carry-over from other donors' samples. The CDR3 nucleotides are TGTGCCAGCAGGGCCGGGACTAGATCCTACAATGAGCAGTTCTTC. This translates into CASRAGTRSYNEQFF. The full variable domain, its missing parts supplied by reference TRBV2 and TRBJ2-1, is EPEVTQTPSHQVTQMGQEVILRCVPISNHLYFYWYRQILGQKVEFLVSFYNNEISEKSEIFDDQFSVERPDGSNFTLKIRSTKLEDSAMYFCASRAGTRSYNEQFFGPGTRLTVL.